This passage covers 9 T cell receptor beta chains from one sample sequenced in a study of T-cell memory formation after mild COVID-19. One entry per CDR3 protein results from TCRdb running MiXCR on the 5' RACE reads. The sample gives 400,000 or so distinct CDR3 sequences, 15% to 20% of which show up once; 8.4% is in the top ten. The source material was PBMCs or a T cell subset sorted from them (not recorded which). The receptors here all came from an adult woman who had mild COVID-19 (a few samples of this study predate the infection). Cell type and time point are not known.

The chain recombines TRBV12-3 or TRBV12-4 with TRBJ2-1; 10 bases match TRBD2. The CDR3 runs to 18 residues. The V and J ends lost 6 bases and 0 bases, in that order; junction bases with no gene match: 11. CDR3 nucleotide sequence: TGTGCCAGCAGGAGCGGGACTAGCGATTTTAGCTCCTACAATGAGCAGTTCTTC. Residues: CASRSGTSDFSSYNEQFF.

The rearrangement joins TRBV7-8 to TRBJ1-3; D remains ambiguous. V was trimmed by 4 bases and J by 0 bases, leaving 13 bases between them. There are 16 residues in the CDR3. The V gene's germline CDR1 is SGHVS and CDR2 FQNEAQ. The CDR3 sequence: CASSSVTGFSGNTIYF. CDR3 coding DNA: TGTGCCAGCAGCTCAGTGACCGGATTCTCTGGAAACACCATATATTTT.

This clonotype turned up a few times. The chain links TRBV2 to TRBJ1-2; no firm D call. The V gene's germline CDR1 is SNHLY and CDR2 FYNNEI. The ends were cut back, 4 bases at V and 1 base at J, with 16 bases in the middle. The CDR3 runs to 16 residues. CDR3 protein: CASSGGPSGFNYGYTF. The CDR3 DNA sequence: TGTGCCAGCAGTGGTGGACCTTCGGGGTTTAACTATGGCTACACCTTC. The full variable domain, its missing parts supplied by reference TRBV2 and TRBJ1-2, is EPEVTQTPSHQVTQMGQEVILRCVPISNHLYFYWYRQILGQKVEFLVSFYNNEISEKSEIFDDQFSVERPDGSNFTLKIRSTKLEDSAMYFCASSGGPSGFNYGYTFGSGTRLTVV.

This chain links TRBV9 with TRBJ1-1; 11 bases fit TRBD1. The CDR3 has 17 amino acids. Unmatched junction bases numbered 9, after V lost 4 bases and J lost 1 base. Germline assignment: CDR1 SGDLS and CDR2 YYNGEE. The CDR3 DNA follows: TGTGCCAGCAGCACGCGTCCCGGGACAGGGGGGAACACTGAAGCTTTCTTT. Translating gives CASSTRPGTGGNTEAFF.

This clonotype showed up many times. CDR3 nucleotide sequence: TGCAGTGCTAGTACGGGACGAGATTACAATGAGCAGTTCTTC. It translates to CSASTGRDYNEQFF. The chain joins TRBV20-1 to TRBJ2-1, with D perhaps given as TRBD1 or TRBD2 (5 bases each). The V end was cut by 3 bases, the J end by 4 bases, with 13 bases between. Germline CDR1 and CDR2: DFQATT and SNEGSKA (reference sequence). The CDR3 consists of 14 residues.

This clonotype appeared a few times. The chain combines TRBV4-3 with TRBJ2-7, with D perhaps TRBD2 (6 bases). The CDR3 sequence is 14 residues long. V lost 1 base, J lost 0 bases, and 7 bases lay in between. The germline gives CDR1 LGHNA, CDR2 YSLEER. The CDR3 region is CASSQAGLSYEQYF. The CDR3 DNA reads TGCGCCAGCAGCCAAGCGGGACTCTCCTACGAGCAGTACTTC.

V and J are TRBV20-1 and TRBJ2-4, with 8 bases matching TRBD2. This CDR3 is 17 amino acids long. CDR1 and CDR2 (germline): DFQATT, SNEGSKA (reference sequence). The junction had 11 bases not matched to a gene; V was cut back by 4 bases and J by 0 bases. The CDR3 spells CSATGPGGLIAKNIQYF. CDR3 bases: TGCAGTGCTACGGGTCCGGGAGGGTTAATAGCCAAAAACATTCAGTACTTC.

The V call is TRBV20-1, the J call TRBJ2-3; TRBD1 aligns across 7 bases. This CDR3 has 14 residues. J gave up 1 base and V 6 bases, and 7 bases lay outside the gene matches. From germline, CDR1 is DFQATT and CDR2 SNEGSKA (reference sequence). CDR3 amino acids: CSAPGTARTDTQYF. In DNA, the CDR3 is TGCAGTGCCCCGGGGACAGCCCGCACAGATACGCAGTATTTT.

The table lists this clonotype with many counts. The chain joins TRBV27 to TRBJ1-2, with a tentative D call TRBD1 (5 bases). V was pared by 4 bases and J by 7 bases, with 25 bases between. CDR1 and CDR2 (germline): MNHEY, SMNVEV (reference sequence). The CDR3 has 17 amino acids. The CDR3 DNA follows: TGTGCCAGCAGTTCCATCTGGGAAGGGGATGAGATGGTTGGCTACACCTTC. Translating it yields CASSSIWEGDEMVGYTF.